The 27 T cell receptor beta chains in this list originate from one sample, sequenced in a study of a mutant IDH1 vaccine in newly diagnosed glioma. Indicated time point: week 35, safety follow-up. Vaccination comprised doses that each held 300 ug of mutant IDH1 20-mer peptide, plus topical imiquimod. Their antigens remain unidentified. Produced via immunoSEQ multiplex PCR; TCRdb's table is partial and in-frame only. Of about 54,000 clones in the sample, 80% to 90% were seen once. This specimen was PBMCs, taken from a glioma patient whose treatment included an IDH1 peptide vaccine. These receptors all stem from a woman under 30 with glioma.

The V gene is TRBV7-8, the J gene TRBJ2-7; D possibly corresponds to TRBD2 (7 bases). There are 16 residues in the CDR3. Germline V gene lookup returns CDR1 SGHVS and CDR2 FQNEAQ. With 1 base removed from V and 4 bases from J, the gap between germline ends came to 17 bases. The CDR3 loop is CASSLGSSGGGYEQYF. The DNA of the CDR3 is TGTGCCAGCAGCTTAGGGTCGTCGGGGGGCGGGTACGAGCAGTACTTC.

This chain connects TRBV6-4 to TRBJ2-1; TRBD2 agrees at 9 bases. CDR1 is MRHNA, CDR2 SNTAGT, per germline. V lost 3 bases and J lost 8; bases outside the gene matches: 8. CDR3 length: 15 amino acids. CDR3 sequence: CASSERLAGFDEQFF. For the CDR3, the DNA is TGTGCCAGCAGTGAACGGCTAGCGGGATTCGATGAGCAGTTCTTC.

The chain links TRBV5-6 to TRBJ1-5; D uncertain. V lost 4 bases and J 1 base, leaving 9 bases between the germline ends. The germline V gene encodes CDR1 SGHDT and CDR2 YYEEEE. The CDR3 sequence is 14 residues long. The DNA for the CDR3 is TGTGCCAGCAGCGATGGGGTGAGCAATCAGCCCCAGCATTTT. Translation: CASSDGVSNQPQHF.

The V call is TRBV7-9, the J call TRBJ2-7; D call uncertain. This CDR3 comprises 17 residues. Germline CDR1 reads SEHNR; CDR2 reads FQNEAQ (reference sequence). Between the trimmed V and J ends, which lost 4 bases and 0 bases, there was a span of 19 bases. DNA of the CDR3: TGTGCCAGCAGCTCAGGCCTACGACTCGACGGCTCCTACGAGCAGTACTTC. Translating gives CASSSGLRLDGSYEQYF. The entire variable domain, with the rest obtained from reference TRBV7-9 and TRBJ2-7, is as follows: DTGVSQNPRHKITKRGQNVTFRCDPISEHNRLYWYRQTLGQGPEFLTYFQNEAQLEKSRLLSDRFSAERPKGSFSTLEIQRTEQGDSAMYLCASSSGLRLDGSYEQYFGPGTRLTVT.

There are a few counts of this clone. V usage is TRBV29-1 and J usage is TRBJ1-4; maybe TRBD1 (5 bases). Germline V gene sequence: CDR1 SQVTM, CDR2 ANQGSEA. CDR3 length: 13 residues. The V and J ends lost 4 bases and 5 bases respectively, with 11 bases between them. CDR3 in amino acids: CSVVPGGNEKLFF. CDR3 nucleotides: TGCAGCGTTGTGCCGGGGGGGAATGAAAAACTGTTTTTT.

The CDR3 reads CASSYGASGELGTQYF. The CDR3 nucleotides read TGTGCCAGCAGTTACGGGGCTAGCGGGGAACTGGGTACGCAGTATTTT. The genes are TRBV6-5 and TRBJ2-3; 9 nucleotides agree with TRBD2. Germline V gives CDR1 MNHEY, CDR2 SVGAGI. CDR3 size: 16 residues. J was trimmed by 8 bases and V by 2 bases; bases with no gene match: 11.

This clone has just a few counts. CDR3 nucleotide sequence: TGTGCCAGCAGCAGGACAGGGGGCAATCAGCCCCAGCATTTT. Its translation is CASSRTGGNQPQHF. The chain combines TRBV6-5 with TRBJ1-5, with 9 bases that match TRBD1. Germline assignment: CDR1 MNHEY and CDR2 SVGAGI. This CDR3 region has 14 residues. After removal of 6 bases from V and 2 bases from J, the junction contained 2 bases not matched to a gene.

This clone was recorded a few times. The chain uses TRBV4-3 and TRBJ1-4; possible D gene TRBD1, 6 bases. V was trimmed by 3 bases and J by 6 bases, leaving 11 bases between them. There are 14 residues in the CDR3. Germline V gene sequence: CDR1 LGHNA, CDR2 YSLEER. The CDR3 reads CASSQGAMDEKLFF. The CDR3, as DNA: TGCGCCAGCAGCCAGGGGGCTATGGATGAAAAACTGTTTTTT.

CDR3 in amino acids: CASSPLAGSEKLFF. CDR3 coding DNA: TGCGCCAGCAGCCCCCTGGCGGGCTCTGAAAAACTGTTTTTT. V is TRBV5-1 and J is TRBJ1-4, with D uncertain. CDR1 is SGHRS, CDR2 YFSETQ, per germline. This CDR3 spans 14 amino acids. V was pared by 4 bases and J by 7 bases, with 14 bases between.

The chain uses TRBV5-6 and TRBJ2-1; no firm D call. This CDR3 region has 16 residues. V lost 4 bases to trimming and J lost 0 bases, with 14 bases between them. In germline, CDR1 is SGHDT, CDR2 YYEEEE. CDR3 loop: CASSALAVSSYNEQFF. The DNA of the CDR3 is TGTGCCAGCAGCGCCTTAGCTGTTAGCTCCTACAATGAGCAGTTCTTC.

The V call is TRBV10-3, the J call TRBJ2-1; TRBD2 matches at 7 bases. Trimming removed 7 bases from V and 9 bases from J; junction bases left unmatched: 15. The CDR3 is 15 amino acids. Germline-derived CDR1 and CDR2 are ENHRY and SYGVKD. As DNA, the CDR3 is TGTGCCATCAAAGCAACGCGTGGCGGGAGTGGTGAGCAGTTCTTC. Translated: CAIKATRGGSGEQFF.

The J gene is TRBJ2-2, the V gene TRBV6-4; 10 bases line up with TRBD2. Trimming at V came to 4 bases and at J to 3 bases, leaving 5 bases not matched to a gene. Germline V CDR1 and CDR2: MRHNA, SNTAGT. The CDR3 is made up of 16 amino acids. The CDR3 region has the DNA TGTGCCAGCAGTGTTCTAGCGGGAGACGACACCGGGGAGCTGTTTTTT. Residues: CASSVLAGDDTGELFF.

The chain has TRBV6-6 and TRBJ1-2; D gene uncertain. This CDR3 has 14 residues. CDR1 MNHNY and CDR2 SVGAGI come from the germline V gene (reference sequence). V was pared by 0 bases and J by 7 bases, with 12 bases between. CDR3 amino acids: CASSYSSPAGGYTF. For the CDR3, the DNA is TGTGCCAGCAGTTACTCGTCCCCGGCGGGTGGCTACACCTTC.

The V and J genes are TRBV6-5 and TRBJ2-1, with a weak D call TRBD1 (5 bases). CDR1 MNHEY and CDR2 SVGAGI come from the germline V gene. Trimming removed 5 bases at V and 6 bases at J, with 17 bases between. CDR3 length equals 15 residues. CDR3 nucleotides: TGTGCCAGCAGTACCCGGGCCCAGGGCCCCAATGAGCAGTTCTTC. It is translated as CASSTRAQGPNEQFF.

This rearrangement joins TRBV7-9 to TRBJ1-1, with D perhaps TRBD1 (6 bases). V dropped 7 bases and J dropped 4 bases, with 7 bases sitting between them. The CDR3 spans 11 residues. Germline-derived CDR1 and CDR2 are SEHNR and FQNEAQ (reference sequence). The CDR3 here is CASKGGTEAFF. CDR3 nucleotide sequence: TGTGCCAGCAAAGGGGGCACTGAAGCTTTCTTT.

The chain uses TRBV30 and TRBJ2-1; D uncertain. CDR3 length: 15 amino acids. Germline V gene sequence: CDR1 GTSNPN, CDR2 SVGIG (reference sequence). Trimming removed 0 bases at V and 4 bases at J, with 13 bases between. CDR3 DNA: TGTGCCTGGAGTGTACTAACGGGCCGATACAATGAGCAGTTCTTC. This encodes CAWSVLTGRYNEQFF. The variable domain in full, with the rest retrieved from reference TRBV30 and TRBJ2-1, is SQTIHQWPATLVQPVGSPLSLECTVEGTSNPNLYWYRQAAGRGLQLLFYSVGIGQISSEVPQNLSASRPQDRQFILSSKKLLLSDSGFYLCAWSVLTGRYNEQFFGPGTRLTVL.

The CDR3 region has the DNA TGTGCCAGCCTAAAGTCGGGATTTAACGGCTACACCTTC. Amino acids: CASLKSGFNGYTF. The chain links TRBV6-6 to TRBJ1-2; D ambiguous. The CDR3 loop spans 13 amino acids. CDR1 is MNHNY and CDR2 is SVGAGI in the germline V gene (reference sequence). The V and J ends lost 8 bases and 8 bases respectively, with 18 bases between them.

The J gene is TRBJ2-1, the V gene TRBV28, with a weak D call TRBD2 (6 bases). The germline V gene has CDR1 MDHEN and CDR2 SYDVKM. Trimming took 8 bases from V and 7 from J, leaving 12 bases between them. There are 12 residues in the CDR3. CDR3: CASRRAHNEQFF. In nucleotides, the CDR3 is TGTGCCAGCCGGAGGGCCCATAATGAGCAGTTCTTC.

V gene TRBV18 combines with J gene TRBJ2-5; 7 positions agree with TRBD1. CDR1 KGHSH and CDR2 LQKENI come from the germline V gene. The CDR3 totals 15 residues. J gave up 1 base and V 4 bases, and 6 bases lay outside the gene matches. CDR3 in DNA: TGTGCCAGCTCACTCCCTGGGACAGCCCAAGAGACCCAGTACTTC. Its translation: CASSLPGTAQETQYF.

The chain's CDR3 is CASSVGNYGYTF. CDR3 nucleotide sequence: TGTGCCAGCAGTGTGGGGAACTATGGCTACACCTTC. V is TRBV6-5 and J is TRBJ1-2, with no clear D. The germline V gene has CDR1 MNHEY and CDR2 SVGAGI. V gave up 5 bases and J gave up 2 bases, with 6 bases separating them. CDR3 length: 12 amino acids.

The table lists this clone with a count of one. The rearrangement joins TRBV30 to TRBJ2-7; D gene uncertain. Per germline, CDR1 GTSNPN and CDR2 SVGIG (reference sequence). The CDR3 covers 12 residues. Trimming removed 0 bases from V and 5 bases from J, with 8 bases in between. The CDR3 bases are TGTGCCTGGAGTGTCTCCCGTCACGAGCAGTACTTC. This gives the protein CAWSVSRHEQYF.

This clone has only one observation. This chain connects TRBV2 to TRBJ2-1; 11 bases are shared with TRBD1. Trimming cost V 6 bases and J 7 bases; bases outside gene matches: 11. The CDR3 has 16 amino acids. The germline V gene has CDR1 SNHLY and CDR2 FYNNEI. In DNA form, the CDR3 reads TGTGCCAGCAGGGTTGAACTCGGGACAGGGGGGAATGAGCAGTTCTTC. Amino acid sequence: CASRVELGTGGNEQFF.

For the CDR3, the DNA is TGTGCCAGCAGTTTACGGACTCCCTACGAGCAGTACTTC. Translated: CASSLRTPYEQYF. This rearrangement joins TRBV28 to TRBJ2-7; perhaps TRBD2 as D (5 bases). CDR1 and CDR2 (germline): MDHEN, SYDVKM. The CDR3 is 13 amino acids. The germline V and J ends were trimmed by 2 bases and 2 bases, with 7 bases remaining between them.

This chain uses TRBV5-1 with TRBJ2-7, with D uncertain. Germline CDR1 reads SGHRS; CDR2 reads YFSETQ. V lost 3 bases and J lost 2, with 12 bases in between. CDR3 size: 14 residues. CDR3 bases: TGCGCCAGCAGCTCCCCGGCACAAGCCTACGAGCAGTACTTC. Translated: CASSSPAQAYEQYF.

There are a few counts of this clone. CDR3 loop: CASSTGRIWNTEAFF. Here the CDR3 DNA reads TGCGCCAGCAGTACGGGCCGTATTTGGAACACTGAAGCTTTCTTT. This rearrangement joins TRBV23-1 to TRBJ1-1; D is ambiguous. TRBV23-1 is an ORF for which the function is uncertain. The CDR3 extends over 15 amino acids. V was cut by 5 bases and J by 1 base, with 14 bases left in between.

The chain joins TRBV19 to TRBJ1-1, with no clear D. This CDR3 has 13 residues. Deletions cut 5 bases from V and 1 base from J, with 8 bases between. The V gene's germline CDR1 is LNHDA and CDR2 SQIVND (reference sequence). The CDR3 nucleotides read TGTGCCAGTAGTCCATACACGAACACTGAAGCTTTCTTT. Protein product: CASSPYTNTEAFF.

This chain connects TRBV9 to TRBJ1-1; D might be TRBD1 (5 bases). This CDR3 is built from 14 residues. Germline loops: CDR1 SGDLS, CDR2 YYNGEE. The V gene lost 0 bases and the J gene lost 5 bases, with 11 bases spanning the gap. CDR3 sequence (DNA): TGTGCCAGCAGCGTAGTAGGAGGGGAAACTGAAGCTTTCTTT. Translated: CASSVVGGETEAFF. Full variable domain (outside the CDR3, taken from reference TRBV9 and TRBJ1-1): DSGVTQTPKHLITATGQRVTLRCSPRSGDLSVYWYQQSLDQGLQFLIQYYNGEERAKGNILERFSAQQFPDLHSELNLSSLELGDSALYFCASSVVGGETEAFFGQGTRLTVV.